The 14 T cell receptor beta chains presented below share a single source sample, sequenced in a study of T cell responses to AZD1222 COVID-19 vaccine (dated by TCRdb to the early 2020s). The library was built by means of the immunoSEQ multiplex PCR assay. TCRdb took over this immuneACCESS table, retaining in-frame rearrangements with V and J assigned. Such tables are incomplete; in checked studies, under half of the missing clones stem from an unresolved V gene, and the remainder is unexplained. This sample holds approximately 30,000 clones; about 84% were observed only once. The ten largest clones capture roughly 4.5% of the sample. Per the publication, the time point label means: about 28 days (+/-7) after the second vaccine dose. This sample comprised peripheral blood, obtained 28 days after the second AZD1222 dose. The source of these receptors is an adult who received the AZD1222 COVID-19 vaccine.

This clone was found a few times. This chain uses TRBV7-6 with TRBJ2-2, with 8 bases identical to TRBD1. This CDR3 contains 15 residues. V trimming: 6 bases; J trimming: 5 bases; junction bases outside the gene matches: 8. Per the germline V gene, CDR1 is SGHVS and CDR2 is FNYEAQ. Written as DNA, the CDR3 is TGTGCCAGCAGAGGACAGGGTGCTGGAACCGGGGAGCTGTTTTTT. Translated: CASRGQGAGTGELFF.

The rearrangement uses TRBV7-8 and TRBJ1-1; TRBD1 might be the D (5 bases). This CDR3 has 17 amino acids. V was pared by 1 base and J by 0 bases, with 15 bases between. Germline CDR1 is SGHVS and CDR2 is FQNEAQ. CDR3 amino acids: CASSLVGGNRVNTEAFF. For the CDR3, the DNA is TGTGCCAGCAGCTTAGTGGGGGGTAATCGCGTGAACACTGAAGCTTTCTTT.

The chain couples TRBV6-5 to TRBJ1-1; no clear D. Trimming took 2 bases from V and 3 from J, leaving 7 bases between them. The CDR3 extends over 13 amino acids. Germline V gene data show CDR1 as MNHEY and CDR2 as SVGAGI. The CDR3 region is CASSYGEDTEAFF. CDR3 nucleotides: TGTGCCAGCAGTTACGGGGAGGACACTGAAGCTTTCTTT.

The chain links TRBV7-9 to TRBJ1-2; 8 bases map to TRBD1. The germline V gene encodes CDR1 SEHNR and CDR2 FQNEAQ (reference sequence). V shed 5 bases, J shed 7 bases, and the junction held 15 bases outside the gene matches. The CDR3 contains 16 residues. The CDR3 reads CASSQGTGGRSTGYTF. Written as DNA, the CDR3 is TGTGCCAGCAGCCAGGGCACAGGGGGAAGGTCTACTGGCTACACCTTC.

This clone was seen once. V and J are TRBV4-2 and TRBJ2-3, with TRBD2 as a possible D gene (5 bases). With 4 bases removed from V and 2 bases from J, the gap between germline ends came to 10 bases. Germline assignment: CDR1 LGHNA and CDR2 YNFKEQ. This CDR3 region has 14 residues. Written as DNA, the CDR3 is TGTGCCAGCAGCCTGGGAGAGTCCACAGATACGCAGTATTTT. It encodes CASSLGESTDTQYF.

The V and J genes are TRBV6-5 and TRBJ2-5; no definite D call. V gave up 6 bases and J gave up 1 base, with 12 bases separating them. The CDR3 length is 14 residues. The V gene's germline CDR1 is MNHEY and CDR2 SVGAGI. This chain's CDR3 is CASSPTNLQETQYF. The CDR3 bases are TGTGCCAGCAGCCCCACAAACCTCCAAGAGACCCAGTACTTC.

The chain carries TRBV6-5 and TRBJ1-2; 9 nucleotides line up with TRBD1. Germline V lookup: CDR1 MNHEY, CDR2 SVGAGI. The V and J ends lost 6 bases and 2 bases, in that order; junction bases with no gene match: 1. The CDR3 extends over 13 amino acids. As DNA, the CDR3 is TGTGCCAGCAGCGGGACAGGGAACTATGGCTACACCTTC. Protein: CASSGTGNYGYTF.

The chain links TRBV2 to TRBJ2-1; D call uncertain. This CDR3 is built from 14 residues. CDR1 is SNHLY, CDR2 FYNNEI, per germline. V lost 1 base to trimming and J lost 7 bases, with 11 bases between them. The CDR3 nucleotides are TGTGCCAGCAGTGAAGTCCTAGTGTCGAATGAGCAGTTCTTC. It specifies CASSEVLVSNEQFF.

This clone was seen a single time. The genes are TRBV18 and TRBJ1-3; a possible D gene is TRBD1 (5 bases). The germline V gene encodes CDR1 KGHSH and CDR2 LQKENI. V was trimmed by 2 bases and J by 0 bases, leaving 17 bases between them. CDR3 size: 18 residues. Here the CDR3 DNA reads TGTGCCAGCTCACCAATTGATAGGGGCCACAACTCTGGAAACACCATATATTTT. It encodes CASSPIDRGHNSGNTIYF.

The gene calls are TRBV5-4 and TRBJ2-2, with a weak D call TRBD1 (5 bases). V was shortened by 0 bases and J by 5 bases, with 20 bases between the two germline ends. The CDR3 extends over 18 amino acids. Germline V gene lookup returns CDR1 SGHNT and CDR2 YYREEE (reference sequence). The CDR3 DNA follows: TGTGCCAGCAGCTTGGCCGGGTTCAGCACCCGACAGACCGGGGAGCTGTTTTTT. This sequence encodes CASSLAGFSTRQTGELFF.

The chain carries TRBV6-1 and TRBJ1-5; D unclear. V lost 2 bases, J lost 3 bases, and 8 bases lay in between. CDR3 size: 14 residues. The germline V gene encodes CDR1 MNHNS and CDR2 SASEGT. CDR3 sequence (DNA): TGTGCCAGCAGTGAACAGGTCCCCAATCAGCCCCAGCATTTT. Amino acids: CASSEQVPNQPQHF.

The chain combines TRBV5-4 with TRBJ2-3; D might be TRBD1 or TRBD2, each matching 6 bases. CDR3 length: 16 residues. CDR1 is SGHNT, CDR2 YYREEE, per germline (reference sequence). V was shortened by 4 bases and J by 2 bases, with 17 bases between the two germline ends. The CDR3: CASSAGGQRLTDTQYF. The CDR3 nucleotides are TGTGCCAGCAGCGCTGGGGGGCAACGGCTCACAGATACGCAGTATTTT.

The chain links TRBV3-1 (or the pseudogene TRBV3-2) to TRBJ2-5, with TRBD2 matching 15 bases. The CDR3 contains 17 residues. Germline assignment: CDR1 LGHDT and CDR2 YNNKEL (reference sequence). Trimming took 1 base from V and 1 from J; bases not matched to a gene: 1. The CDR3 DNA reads TGTGCCAGCAGCCAAGGGACTAGCGGGGGGGCCCAAGAGACCCAGTACTTC. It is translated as CASSQGTSGGAQETQYF.

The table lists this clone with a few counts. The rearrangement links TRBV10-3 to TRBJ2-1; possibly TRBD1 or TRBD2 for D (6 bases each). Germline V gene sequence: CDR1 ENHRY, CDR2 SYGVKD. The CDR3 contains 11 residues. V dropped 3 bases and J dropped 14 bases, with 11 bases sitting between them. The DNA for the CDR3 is TGTGCCATCAGTGAAGGGGGGTCTGAGTTCTTC. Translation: CAISEGGSEFF.